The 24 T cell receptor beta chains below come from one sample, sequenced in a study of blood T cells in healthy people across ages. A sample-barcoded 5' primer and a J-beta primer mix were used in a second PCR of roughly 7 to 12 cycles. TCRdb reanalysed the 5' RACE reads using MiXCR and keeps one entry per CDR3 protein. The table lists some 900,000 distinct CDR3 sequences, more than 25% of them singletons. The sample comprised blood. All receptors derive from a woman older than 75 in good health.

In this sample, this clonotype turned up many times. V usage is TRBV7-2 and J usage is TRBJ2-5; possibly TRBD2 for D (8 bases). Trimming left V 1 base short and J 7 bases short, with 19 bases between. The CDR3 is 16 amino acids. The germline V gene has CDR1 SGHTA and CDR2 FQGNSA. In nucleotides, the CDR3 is TGTGCCAGCAGCTTAGAGGGACTAGGGGGCTTCGGGACCCAGTACTTC. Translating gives CASSLEGLGGFGTQYF. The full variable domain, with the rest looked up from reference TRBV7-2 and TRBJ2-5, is GAGVSQSPSNKVTEKGKDVELRCDPISGHTALYWYRQSLGQGLEFLIYFQGNSAPDKSGLPSDRFSAERTGGSVSTLTIQRTQQEDSAVYLCASSLEGLGGFGTQYFGPGTRLLVL.

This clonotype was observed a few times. The CDR3 loop reads CASSTGPGDTEAFF. The CDR3 DNA is TGTGCCAGCAGTACCGGACCGGGGGACACTGAAGCTTTCTTT. The rearrangement uses TRBV12-3 or TRBV12-4 and TRBJ1-1; possibly TRBD1 for D (5 bases). The V and J ends lost 5 bases and 3 bases respectively, with 13 bases between them. The CDR3 is 14 amino acids.

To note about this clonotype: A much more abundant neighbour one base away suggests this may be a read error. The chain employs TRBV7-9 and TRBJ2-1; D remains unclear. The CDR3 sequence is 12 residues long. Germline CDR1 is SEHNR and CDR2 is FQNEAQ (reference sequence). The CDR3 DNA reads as TGTACCAGCAGCCAGGTAAACCGGGAGCAGTTCTTC. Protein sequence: CTSSQVNREQFF.

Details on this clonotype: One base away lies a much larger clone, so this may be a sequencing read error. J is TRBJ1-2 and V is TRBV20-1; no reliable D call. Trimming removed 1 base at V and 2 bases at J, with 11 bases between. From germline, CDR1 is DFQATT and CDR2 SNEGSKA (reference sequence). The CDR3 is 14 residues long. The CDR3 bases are TGCAGTGCTAGAGGAGGGATGACAAACTATGGCTACACCTTC. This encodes CSARGGMTNYGYTF.

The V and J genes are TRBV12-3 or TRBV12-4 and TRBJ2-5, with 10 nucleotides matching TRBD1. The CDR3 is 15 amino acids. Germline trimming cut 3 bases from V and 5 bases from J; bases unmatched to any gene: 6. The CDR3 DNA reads TGTGCCAGCAGTTTTGACAGGGGGCTTGGGGAGACCCAGTACTTC. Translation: CASSFDRGLGETQYF.

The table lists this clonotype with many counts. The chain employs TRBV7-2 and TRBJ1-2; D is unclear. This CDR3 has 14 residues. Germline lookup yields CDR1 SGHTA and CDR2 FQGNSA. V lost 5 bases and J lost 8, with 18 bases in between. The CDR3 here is CASSTPGAFWGYTF. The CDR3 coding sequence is TGTGCCAGCAGCACCCCGGGAGCTTTTTGGGGCTACACCTTC.

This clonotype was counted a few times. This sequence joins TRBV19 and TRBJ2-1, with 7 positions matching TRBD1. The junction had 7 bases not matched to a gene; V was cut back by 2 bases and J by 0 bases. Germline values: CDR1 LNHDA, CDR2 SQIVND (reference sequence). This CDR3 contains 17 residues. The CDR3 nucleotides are TGTGCCAGTAGTATATCCGGGACAGCGGCCTCCTACAATGAGCAGTTCTTC. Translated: CASSISGTAASYNEQFF.

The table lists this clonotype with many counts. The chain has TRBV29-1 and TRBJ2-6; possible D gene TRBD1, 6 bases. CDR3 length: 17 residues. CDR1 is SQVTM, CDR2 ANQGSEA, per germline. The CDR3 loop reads CSVPDLGADSGANVLTF. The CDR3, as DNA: TGCAGTGTCCCTGATTTGGGGGCGGATTCTGGGGCCAACGTCCTGACTTTC.

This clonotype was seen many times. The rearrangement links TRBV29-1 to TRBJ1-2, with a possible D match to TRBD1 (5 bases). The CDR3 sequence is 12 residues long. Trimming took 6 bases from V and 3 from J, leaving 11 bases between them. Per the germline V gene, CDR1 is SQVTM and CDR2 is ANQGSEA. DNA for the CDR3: TGCAGCGTCTCTGGGACGGACTATGGCTACACCTTC. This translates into CSVSGTDYGYTF.

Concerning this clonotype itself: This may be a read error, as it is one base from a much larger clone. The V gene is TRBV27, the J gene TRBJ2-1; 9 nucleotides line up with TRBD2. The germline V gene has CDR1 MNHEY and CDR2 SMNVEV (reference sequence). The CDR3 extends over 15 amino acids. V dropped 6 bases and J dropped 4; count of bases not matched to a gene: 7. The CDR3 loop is CASRPAGGLYNEQFF. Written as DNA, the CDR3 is TGTGCCAGCAGACCAGCGGGGGGCCTGTACAATGAGCAGTTCTTC.

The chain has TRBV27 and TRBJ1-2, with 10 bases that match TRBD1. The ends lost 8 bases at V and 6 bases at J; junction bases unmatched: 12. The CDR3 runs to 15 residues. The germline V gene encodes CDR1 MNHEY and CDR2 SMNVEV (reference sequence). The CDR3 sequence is CASGRRTGGSNGYTF. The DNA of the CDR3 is TGTGCCAGCGGGCGGAGGACAGGGGGATCGAATGGCTACACCTTC.

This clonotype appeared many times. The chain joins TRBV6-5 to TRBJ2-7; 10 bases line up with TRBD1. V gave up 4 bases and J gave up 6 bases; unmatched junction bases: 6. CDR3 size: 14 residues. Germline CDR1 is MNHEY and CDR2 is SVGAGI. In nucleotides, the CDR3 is TGTGCCAGCAGTTGGCGACAGGGGGCAAGCGAGCAGTACTTC. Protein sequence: CASSWRQGASEQYF.

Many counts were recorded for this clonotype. CDR3 DNA: TGTGCCAGCAGCCGGGGGAGTAGCGGGGAACAAGAGACCCAGTACTTC. Residues: CASSRGSSGEQETQYF. The chain employs TRBV5-5 and TRBJ2-5, with 8 positions matching TRBD2. V lost 4 bases to trimming and J lost 2 bases; unmatched junction nucleotides: 10. CDR1 and CDR2 (germline): SGHKS, YYEKEE (reference sequence). This CDR3 contains 16 residues.

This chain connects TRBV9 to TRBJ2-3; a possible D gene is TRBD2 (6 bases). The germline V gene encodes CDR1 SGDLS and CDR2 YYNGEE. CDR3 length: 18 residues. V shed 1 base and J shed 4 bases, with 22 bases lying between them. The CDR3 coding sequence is TGTGCCAGCAGCGTATCACCGGGGGACGTCTTGGGGCCAGATACGCAGTATTTT. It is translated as CASSVSPGDVLGPDTQYF.

In DNA, the CDR3 is TGTGCCAGCACCCAAACAGGGTTCTCCTACAATGAGCAGTTCTTC. This gives the protein CASTQTGFSYNEQFF. The gene calls are TRBV12-3 or TRBV12-4 and TRBJ2-1; the D gene is possibly TRBD1 (6 bases). Trimming removed 7 bases from V and 0 bases from J, with 13 bases in between. This CDR3 contains 15 residues.

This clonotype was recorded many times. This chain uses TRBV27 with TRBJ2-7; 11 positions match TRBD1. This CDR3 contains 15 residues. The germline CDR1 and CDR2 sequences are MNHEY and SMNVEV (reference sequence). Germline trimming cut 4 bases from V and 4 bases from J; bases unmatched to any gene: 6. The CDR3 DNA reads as TGTGCCAGCAGTTGGACAGGGGGCAGGAAGTACGAGCAGTACTTC. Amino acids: CASSWTGGRKYEQYF.

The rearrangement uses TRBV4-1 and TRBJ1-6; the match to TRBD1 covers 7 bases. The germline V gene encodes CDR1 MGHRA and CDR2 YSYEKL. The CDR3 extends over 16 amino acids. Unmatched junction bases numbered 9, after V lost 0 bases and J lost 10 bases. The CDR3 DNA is TGCGCCAGCAGCCAAGACCGAACAGGGGTCGGCTCACCCCTCCACTTT. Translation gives CASSQDRTGVGSPLHF.

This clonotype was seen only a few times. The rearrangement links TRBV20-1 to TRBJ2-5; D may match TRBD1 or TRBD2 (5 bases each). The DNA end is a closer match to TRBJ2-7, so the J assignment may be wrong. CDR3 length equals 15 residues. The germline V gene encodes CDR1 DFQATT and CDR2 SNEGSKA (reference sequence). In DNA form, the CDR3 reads TGCAGTGCTAGAGATCGAGGGGCCACAATGGGCGAGCAGTACTTC. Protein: CSARDRGATMGEQYF.

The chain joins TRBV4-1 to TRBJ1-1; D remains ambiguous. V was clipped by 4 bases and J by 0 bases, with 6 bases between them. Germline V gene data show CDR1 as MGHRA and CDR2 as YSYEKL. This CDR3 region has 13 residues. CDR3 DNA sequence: TGCGCCAGCAGCCGTCGGGTGAACACTGAAGCTTTCTTT. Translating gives CASSRRVNTEAFF.

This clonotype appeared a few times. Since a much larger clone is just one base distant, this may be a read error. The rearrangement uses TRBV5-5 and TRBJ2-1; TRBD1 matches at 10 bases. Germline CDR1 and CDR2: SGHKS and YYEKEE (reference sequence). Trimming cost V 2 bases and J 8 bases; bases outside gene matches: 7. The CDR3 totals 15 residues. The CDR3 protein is CASSLRTGGLHEQFF. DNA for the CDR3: TGTGCCAGCAGCTTAAGGACAGGGGGGCTCCATGAGCAGTTCTTC.

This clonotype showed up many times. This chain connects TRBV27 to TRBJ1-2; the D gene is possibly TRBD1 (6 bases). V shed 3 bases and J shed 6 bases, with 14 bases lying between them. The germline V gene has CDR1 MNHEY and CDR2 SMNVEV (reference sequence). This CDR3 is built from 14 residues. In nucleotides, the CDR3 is TGTGCCAGCAGTTTGACAGGAAGTTCAAATGGCTACACCTTC. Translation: CASSLTGSSNGYTF.

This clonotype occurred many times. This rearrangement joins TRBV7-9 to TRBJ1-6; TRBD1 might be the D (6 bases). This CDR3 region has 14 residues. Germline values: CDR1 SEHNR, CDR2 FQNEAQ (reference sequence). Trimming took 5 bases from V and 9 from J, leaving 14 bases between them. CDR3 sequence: CASSLPGGGSPLHF. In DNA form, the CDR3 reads TGTGCCAGCAGCCTCCCGGGGGGCGGTTCACCCCTCCACTTT.

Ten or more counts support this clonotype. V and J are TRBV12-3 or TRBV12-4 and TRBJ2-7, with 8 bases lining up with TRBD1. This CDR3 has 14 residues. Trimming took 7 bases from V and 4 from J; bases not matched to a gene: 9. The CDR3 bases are TGTGCCAGCACAAGGACAGGGAGCGTATACGAGCAGTACTTC. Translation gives CASTRTGSVYEQYF.

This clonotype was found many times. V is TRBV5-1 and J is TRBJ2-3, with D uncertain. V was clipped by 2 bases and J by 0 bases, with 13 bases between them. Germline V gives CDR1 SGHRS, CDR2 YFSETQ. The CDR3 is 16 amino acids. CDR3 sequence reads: CASSLARGISTDTQYF. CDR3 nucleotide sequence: TGCGCCAGCAGCTTAGCTCGAGGAATTAGCACAGATACGCAGTATTTT. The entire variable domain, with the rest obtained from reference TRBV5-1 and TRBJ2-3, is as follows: KAGVTQTPRYLIKTRGQQVTLSCSPISGHRSVSWYQQTPGQGLQFLFEYFSETQRNKGNFPGRFSGRQFSNSRSEMNVSTLELGDSALYLCASSLARGISTDTQYFGPGTRLTVL.